This T cell receptor (beta chain) appears in the sequencing data of a study of T cells in Graves' hyperthyroidism and ophthalmopathy. Study-wide background: At the time of initial diagnosis and before any treatment, peripheral blood was collected.

Amplification targeted TCR beta CDR3 regions from RNA transcripts. When the TCR CDR3 underwent first-round RT-PCR, the HTBI primer set was used. MiXCR, run by TCRdb on the multiplex PCR reads, gives a single entry per CDR3 protein. Among hundreds of thousands of distinct CDR3 sequences listed, about 38% were seen once. If no ophthalmopathy progression occurred within 18 months, Graves' hyperthyroidism was stable. Each diagnosis drew on symptoms, thyroxine, TRAb, thyroid ultrasound and orbital computed tomography findings. This clonotype was found many times. Its antigen is currently unknown. Study-level points and caveats: Blood also held most thyroid clonotypes expanded beyond 0.001.

The CDR3 loop spans 14 amino acids. Trimming removed 6 bases from V and 5 bases from J, with 16 bases in between. Germline V gene lookup returns CDR1 SEHNR and CDR2 FQNEAQ (reference sequence). The J gene is TRBJ1-1, the V gene TRBV7-9; D uncertain. The sample taken for sequencing was blood. The source is a man aged 18 to 35 with Graves' hyperthyroidism. CDR3 sequence: CASSPPKGWTEAFF. CDR3 DNA: TGTGCCAGCAGTCCCCCCAAGGGATGGACTGAAGCTTTCTTT.